This is a list of T cell receptor beta chains from one sample in a study of blood T cell repertoires in COVID-19. Only in-frame clones appear in the TCRdb table, and some are missing; sequencing was by immunoSEQ multiplex PCR. The sample lists roughly 160,000 clones, 70% to 85% occurring once. Sequenced input: PBMCs or T cells enriched from blood (not recorded which). The source is a man aged 45 to 65 who had recovered from COVID-19. CDR3s leave out the opening cysteine and the closing phenylalanine or tryptophan.

j_call v_call cdr3_aa
TRBJ1-5 TRBV24-1 ATSDPKTGSGQPQH
TRBJ2-5 TRBV15 ATSRGGSQLTGTQY
TRBJ2-7 TRBV11-2 ASSLDPTGTFYEQY
TRBJ1-1 TRBV12-3/TRBV12-4 ASSLTVEAF
TRBJ2-7 TRBV28 ASQGYEQY
TRBJ1-1 TRBV5-1 ASSSGQGAWTEAF
TRBJ2-5 TRBV19 ASSPGTNQETQY
TRBJ2-5 TRBV29-1 SVGQAGTGVETQY
TRBJ2-3 TRBV7-2 ASSVRRRGGSQY
TRBJ1-6 TRBV6-5 ASSPEGTHGWPLH
TRBJ1-1 TRBV6-5 ASSYSPQSNTEAF
TRBJ2-7 TRBV15 ATSITRTAYEQY
TRBJ2-1 TRBV7-3 ASSFDFRGEQF
TRBJ2-7 TRBV19 ASSQQGRGTYEQY
TRBJ1-6 TRBV5-1 ASSLAGYGSPLH
TRBJ2-7 TRBV5-1 ASSLAQRGGRDEQY
TRBJ2-1 TRBV5-5 ASSSRLASYNEQF
TRBJ2-2 TRBV11-2 ASSFALLAGGNTGELF
TRBJ1-5 TRBV28 ASREGSNQPQH
TRBJ1-5 TRBV7-2 ASSLDAGLNQPQH
TRBJ2-7 TRBV4-1 ASSQGLAYEQY
TRBJ1-3 TRBV5-1 ASSGSSGNTIY
TRBJ2-1 TRBV11-2 ASSSRGAGGSYNEQF
TRBJ1-4 TRBV4-1 ASSQDGSRTDFLNEKLF
TRBJ1-1 TRBV5-5 ASSPRGGGTNTGEAF
TRBJ2-5 TRBV6-2/TRBV6-3 ASSEAGETQY
TRBJ2-1 TRBV9 ASSVSGIGLAGNNEQF
TRBJ1-4 TRBV5-1 ASSAGQGSEKLF